What follows are 12 T cell receptor beta chains derived from one specimen sequenced in a study of Ad26.COV2.S vaccination and SARS-CoV-2 variants. Clones were read by immunoSEQ multiplex PCR, and TCRdb kept only the in-frame ones, dropping some. The sample lists 320,000 or so clones; under 90% were seen once. The treatment is: some 20 received Ad26.COV2.S at low or high dose, single or two shots; about 5 received placebo; per-sample allocation not given. Day 63 following the first vaccine or placebo injection was when the samples were taken. Here the sequenced sample was peripheral blood, taken in a trial of Ad26.COV2.S vaccine versus placebo. The receptors here all came from a person between 18 and 59 years old who received the Ad26.COV2.S COVID-19 vaccine or a placebo.

The J gene is TRBJ2-5, the V gene TRBV19; 7 bases match TRBD1. The V gene end was trimmed by 4 bases and the J gene end by 2 bases; junction bases not matched to a gene: 7. The germline V gene encodes CDR1 LNHDA and CDR2 SQIVND (reference sequence). The CDR3 is 15 amino acids. Here the CDR3 reads CASSTMGQWQETQYF. In DNA, the CDR3 is TGTGCCAGTAGTACCATGGGACAGTGGCAAGAGACCCAGTACTTC.

The chain uses TRBV6-5 and TRBJ1-2; TRBD1 aligns across 7 bases. This CDR3 is built from 16 residues. Germline CDR1 is MNHEY and CDR2 is SVGAGI. With 4 bases clipped from V and 3 bases from J, the junction kept 11 bases outside the gene matches. The CDR3 bases are TGTGCCAGCAGTTTGATATATTCCGGGACAGACTATGGCTACACCTTC. Its protein product is CASSLIYSGTDYGYTF.

The chain recombines TRBV2 with TRBJ2-3, with D unclear. Per germline, CDR1 SNHLY and CDR2 FYNNEI. The CDR3 consists of 14 residues. V was clipped by 1 base and J by 2 bases, with 7 bases between them. In DNA, the CDR3 is TGTGCCAGCAGTGAAGGGCGGACCACAGATACGCAGTATTTT. Encoded protein: CASSEGRTTDTQYF.

In DNA, the CDR3 is TGTGCCAGCAGTCGTGGACAAGGCCAAGAGACCCAGTACTTC. Translated, it gives CASSRGQGQETQYF. The rearrangement joins TRBV6-2 or TRBV6-3 to TRBJ2-5, with D maybe TRBD1 (5 bases). Germline V gives CDR1 MNHEY, CDR2 SVGEGT. The CDR3 spans 14 residues. V was trimmed by 5 bases and J by 1 base, leaving 11 bases between them.

The rearrangement joins TRBV19 to TRBJ1-2; D might be TRBD1 (6 bases). V lost 4 bases and J lost 8, with 14 bases in between. The CDR3 runs to 13 residues. CDR1 is LNHDA and CDR2 is SQIVND in the germline V gene (reference sequence). DNA of the CDR3: TGTGCCAGTAGTAACCGGGACATTCTCGGCTACACCTTC. It translates to CASSNRDILGYTF.

The chain combines TRBV5-1 with TRBJ2-1; D ambiguous. V lost 4 bases and J lost 0, with 11 bases in between. This CDR3 is 15 amino acids long. CDR1 SGHRS and CDR2 YFSETQ come from the germline V gene. This CDR3 reads CASSPRTSSYNEQFF. The CDR3, as DNA: TGCGCCAGCAGCCCCCGAACGAGCTCCTACAATGAGCAGTTCTTC.

This chain links TRBV10-1 with TRBJ2-2, with unresolved D. The CDR3 is 14 amino acids. The germline V gene encodes CDR1 WNHNN and CDR2 SYGVQD (reference sequence). The V end was cut by 7 bases, the J end by 4 bases, with 13 bases between. This chain's CDR3 is CASIDQETTGELFF. The CDR3 coding sequence is TGCGCCAGCATTGACCAGGAGACCACCGGGGAGCTGTTTTTT.

The gene calls are TRBV12-5 and TRBJ2-3; D unclear. V lost 7 bases, J lost 2 bases, and 13 bases lay in between. CDR3 length: 14 amino acids. CDR1 is LGHNT, CDR2 FRNRAP, per germline. The CDR3 protein is CASVAYQDTDTQYF. The CDR3 DNA is TGTGCTAGTGTCGCATATCAGGACACAGATACGCAGTATTTT.

V gene TRBV4-1 combines with J gene TRBJ2-3; 7 positions agree with TRBD1. The CDR3 runs 17 residues. V shed 3 bases, J shed 7 bases, and the junction held 16 bases outside the gene matches. In germline, CDR1 is MGHRA, CDR2 YSYEKL. CDR3 in DNA: TGCGCCAGCAGCCAGATGGGGGACAGCGAAGTCGGGAATACGCAGTATTTT. It specifies CASSQMGDSEVGNTQYF.

This clone showed up just once. The gene calls are TRBV25-1 and TRBJ2-1, with TRBD1 identical over 7 bases. Per germline, CDR1 MGHDK and CDR2 SYGVNS. The CDR3 is 15 residues long. J gave up 8 bases and V 6 bases, and 13 bases lay outside the gene matches. CDR3 protein: CASRGHRGPDYEQFF. For the CDR3, the DNA is TGTGCCAGCAGGGGGCACAGGGGACCGGACTATGAGCAGTTCTTC.

The chain joins TRBV18 to TRBJ1-3; 7 positions match TRBD1. Germline CDR1 KGHSH, CDR2 LQKENI. The ends lost 3 bases at V and 0 bases at J; junction bases unmatched: 5. There are 16 residues in the CDR3. CDR3 coding DNA: TGTGCCAGCTCACCGAACAGGGGTATCTCTGGAAACACCATATATTTT. As protein: CASSPNRGISGNTIYF.

This chain joins TRBV28 and TRBJ1-1; D unclear. Trimming stripped 2 bases from V and 1 base from J, with 5 bases between. The V gene's germline CDR1 is MDHEN and CDR2 SYDVKM. This CDR3 is built from 13 residues. This CDR3 is CASSLVPNTEAFF. The CDR3, as DNA: TGTGCCAGCAGTTTAGTTCCGAACACTGAAGCTTTCTTT.